Listed below are T cell receptor beta chains from one sample, sequenced in a study of regulatory T cells in long-lasting Graves disease. TCRdb re-called the multiplex PCR reads with MiXCR, one entry per CDR3 protein. The data show roughly 500,000 distinct CDR3 sequences, more than 10% seen once. The same data also went into a second study, on T cells in Graves' hyperthyroidism and ophthalmopathy.

The sample consisted of peripheral blood mononuclear cells (PBMCs), taken at new diagnosis, from a patient treated with antithyroid drugs. These receptor sequences come from a woman in her 30s with Graves disease. Each CDR3 is given with its conserved first and last residue. A D gene is named only where the DNA matches it firmly. A row's size may be missing; if present it is once, few, many or a size class.

abundance | j_gene | len | d_gene | v_gene | CDR3nt | CDR3aa
many | TRBJ2-4 | 13 | - | TRBV7-9 | TGTGCCAGCAGCTTTACGTCTCAGGGCATTCAGTACTTC | CASSFTSQGIQYF
- | TRBJ1-5 | 17 | - | TRBV6-1 | TGTGCCAGCACGGGACCAAGAGCTCAGGGGCGACATCAGCCCCAGCATTTT | CASTGPRAQGRHQPQHF
many | TRBJ1-2 | 12 | - | TRBV27 | TGTGCCAGCAGGGGGCTAGGGTATGGCTACACCTTC | CASRGLGYGYTF
few | TRBJ1-5 | 14 | - | TRBV5-8 | TGTGCCAGCAGCAAGAGAAGGGGAGGTCAGCCCCAGCATTTT | CASSKRRGGQPQHF
many | TRBJ1-1 | 19 | - | TRBV7-3 | TGTGCCAGCAGCTCGCCCCTACCACAGGAGGGGCGCGTATGGAAAGAAGCTTTCTTT | CASSSPLPQEGRVWKEAFF
many | TRBJ1-6 | 18 | - | TRBV5-6 | TGTGCCAGCAGCCGAACTTTAGCGGGGAGCGCCTATAATTCACCCCTCCACTTT | CASSRTLAGSAYNSPLHF
many | TRBJ2-2 | 14 | - | TRBV7-9 | TGTGCCAGCAGCTCGCTTGTTCACACCGGGGAGCTGTTTTTT | CASSSLVHTGELFF
many | TRBJ2-1 | 11 | - | TRBV11-3 | TGTGCCAGCAGCCTCGGGTATTTGCAGTTCTTC | CASSLGYLQFF
- | TRBJ2-1 | 14 | - | TRBV10-1 | TGCGCCAGCAGCACAGGGATGGGGCTCCATGAGCAGTTCTTC | CASSTGMGLHEQFF
many | TRBJ2-5 | 13 | - | TRBV7-9 | TGTGCCAGCAGCTTGCGGAACCAAGAGACCCAGTACTTC | CASSLRNQETQYF
few | TRBJ2-7 | 15 | TRBD2 | TRBV15 | TGTGCCACCAGCAGAGGGCTAGCGGGAGCCTACGAGCAGTACTTC | CATSRGLAGAYEQYF
- | TRBJ1-6 | 15 | - | TRBV5-1 | TGCGCCAGCAGTGAATGGCAGGCCCCTAATTCACCCCTCCACTTT | CASSEWQAPNSPLHF
many | TRBJ2-1 | 16 | - | TRBV5-1 | TGCGCCAGCAGCTTGGAGGCGCAGGGTGCGTACAATGAGCAGTTCTTC | CASSLEAQGAYNEQFF
many | TRBJ2-1 | 13 | - | TRBV11-3 | TGTGCCAGCAGCTCCACATCTTACAATGAGCAGTTCTTC | CASSSTSYNEQFF
few | TRBJ2-1 | 15 | - | TRBV7-8 | TGTGCCAGCAGCTCCGGGACACTCGTTGGCAATGAGCAGTTCTTC | CASSSGTLVGNEQFF
many | TRBJ2-7 | 15 | TRBD2 | TRBV11-2 | TGTGCCAGCAGCTTAGATGGATGGCGGGGGTACGAGCAGTACTTC | CASSLDGWRGYEQYF
- | TRBJ1-1 | 13 | - | TRBV28 | TGTGCCAGCAGTTTATACAGGGTACATGAAGCTTTCTTT | CASSLYRVHEAFF
many | TRBJ1-1 | 17 | TRBD1 | TRBV28 | TGTGCCAGCAGTCTTCCCCGGGACAGGGAACGGGATAGGAAAGCTTTCTTT | CASSLPRDRERDRKAFF
many | TRBJ2-1 | 19 | TRBD1 | TRBV12-3/TRBV12-4 | TGTGCCAGCAGCCGTCCAGTGACAGGGGGCCCCAGCTCCTACAATGAGCAGTTCTTC | CASSRPVTGGPSSYNEQFF
- | TRBJ2-7 | 12 | - | TRBV20-1 | TGCAGTGCTCAACCGGGGACTCGGGAGCAGTACTTC | CSAQPGTREQYF
many | TRBJ2-1 | 16 | TRBD1 | TRBV6-2/TRBV6-3 | TGTGCCAGCAGTTACATGAAAGGACAGGGACGCCATGAGCAGTTCTTC | CASSYMKGQGRHEQFF
many | TRBJ2-7 | 14 | TRBD1 | TRBV3-1 | TGTGCCAGCAGCCGAGGGACAGGGAGGATCGAGCAGTACTTC | CASSRGTGRIEQYF
many | TRBJ2-3 | 19 | TRBD2 | TRBV5-1 | TGTGCCAGCAGCCCCGCGCAGACTAGCGGGAGGATAAGCACAGATACGCAGTATTTT | CASSPAQTSGRISTDTQYF
many | TRBJ2-6 | 18 | - | TRBV28 | TGTGCCAGCAGTTCCTCCTTACTAGCAAGGTCTGGGGCCAACGTCCTGACTTTC | CASSSSLLARSGANVLTF
- | TRBJ2-1 | 15 | - | TRBV3-1 | TGTGCCAGCAGCCATGGACCGGGAAGGAAGAATGAGCAGTTCTTC | CASSHGPGRKNEQFF
many | TRBJ2-5 | 13 | - | TRBV18 | TGTGCCAGCTCACCTAAAAATGAAGAGACCCAGTACTTC | CASSPKNEETQYF
- | TRBJ2-1 | 15 | TRBD2 | TRBV27 | TGTGCCAGCAGCCCCCGCTACCCGGGGGGGAATGAGCAGTTCTTC | CASSPRYPGGNEQFF
- | TRBJ1-6 | 19 | TRBD1 | TRBV7-8 | TGTGCCAGCAGCACCCACGGGACAGGGAAGAGCTCCTATAATTCACCCCTCCACTTT | CASSTHGTGKSSYNSPLHF
many | TRBJ2-1 | 16 | TRBD1 | TRBV24-1 | TGTGCCACCAGTAAATTAGGGACAGGGGTCAGAGATGAGCAGTTCTTC | CATSKLGTGVRDEQFF
many | TRBJ1-2 | 14 | - | TRBV27 | TGTGCCAGCAGCTATTCTGGGGGCCTCTATGGCTACACCTTC | CASSYSGGLYGYTF
many | TRBJ2-3 | 16 | TRBD2 | TRBV7-6 | TGTGCCAGCAGCTTATGGCCAGCGGGAGAGACAGATACGCAGTATTTT | CASSLWPAGETDTQYF
- | TRBJ2-7 | 18 | TRBD2 | TRBV7-2 | TGTGCCAGCAGCTTAGACTTTTCGTATGCGGGAGGATCCTACGAGCAGTACTTC | CASSLDFSYAGGSYEQYF
- | TRBJ2-3 | 15 | TRBD2 | TRBV9 | TGTGCCAGCAGCGTCTTTGAACGGGAGGGAGGTACGCAGTATTTT | CASSVFEREGGTQYF
many | TRBJ2-7 | 15 | - | TRBV27 | TGTGCCAGCAGGCGGGTTGCTAGCGCTGCCTACGAGCAGTACTTC | CASRRVASAAYEQYF
few | TRBJ1-2 | 17 | TRBD1 | TRBV4-1 | TGCGCCAGCAGCCAAGACATTGTGGGGCAGGGGGTTAGTGGCTACACCTTC | CASSQDIVGQGVSGYTF
- | TRBJ1-4 | 15 | - | TRBV28 | TGTGCCAGCAGTCCTCCGAGGACTGATAATGAAAAACTGTTTTTT | CASSPPRTDNEKLFF
many | TRBJ1-5 | 16 | - | TRBV19 | TGTGCCAGTAGCGAACACGGACAGTTTCTTAATCAGCCCCAGCATTTT | CASSEHGQFLNQPQHF
- | TRBJ2-3 | 14 | TRBD1 | TRBV20-1 | TGCAGTGCGCAGGGACAGGGGGCGCGAGATACGCAGTATTTT | CSAQGQGARDTQYF
few | TRBJ1-2 | 14 | TRBD1 | TRBV18 | TGTGCCAGCTCACGTTCAGGGGGAAACTATGGCTACACCTTC | CASSRSGGNYGYTF
few | TRBJ2-7 | 14 | TRBD2 | TRBV7-9 | TGTGCCAGCAGCCCCCCGGGCGGGAGTTACGAGCAGTACTTC | CASSPPGGSYEQYF
many | TRBJ1-4 | 15 | TRBD1 | TRBV12-3/TRBV12-4 | TGTGCCAGCAGTCCGCCGGGACAGGGAAGGGAAAAACTGTTTTTT | CASSPPGQGREKLFF
many | TRBJ2-5 | 18 | TRBD1 | TRBV11-2 | TGTGCCAGCAGCTTAACCCTTGGACAGGGGGCATTGGGAGAGACCCAGTACTTC | CASSLTLGQGALGETQYF
- | TRBJ2-1 | 16 | TRBD2 | TRBV18 | TGTGCCAGCTCACCCTCGGGGAGGGCCTCTTACAATGAGCAGTTCTTC | CASSPSGRASYNEQFF
few | TRBJ1-5 | 13 | - | TRBV9 | TGTGCCAGCAGCCCCGGGGTCACGGGGCCCCAGCATTTT | CASSPGVTGPQHF
- | TRBJ1-2 | 14 | TRBD1 | TRBV6-1 | TGTGCCAGCAGCCAGGGACAGACGAACTATGGCTACACCTTC | CASSQGQTNYGYTF
many | TRBJ2-7 | 15 | - | TRBV11-2 | TGTGCCAGCAGCTTAGTCGCCCAAGTTACCTACGAGCAGTACTTC | CASSLVAQVTYEQYF
many | TRBJ2-1 | 15 | - | TRBV11-2 | TGTGCCAGCAGCCCACGGGAAACACCCGACAATGAGCAGTTCTTC | CASSPRETPDNEQFF
many | TRBJ1-5 | 13 | TRBD1 | TRBV3-1 | TGTGCCAGCAGCCGGGACAGGAATCAGCCCCAGCATTTT | CASSRDRNQPQHF
few | TRBJ2-6 | 13 | - | TRBV29-1 | TGCAGCGTTGGCGGGGCTGGGGCCAACGTCCTGACTTTC | CSVGGAGANVLTF
- | TRBJ2-3 | 17 | - | TRBV7-2 | TGTGCCAGCAGCCTATCAGGCGGTGGATTTGGCACAGATACGCAGTATTTT | CASSLSGGGFGTDTQYF
many | TRBJ2-5 | 17 | - | TRBV2 | TGTGCCAGCAGTGAAATGTTGGAGATAGCCTCCCAAGAGACCCAGTACTTC | CASSEMLEIASQETQYF
- | TRBJ2-2 | 14 | - | TRBV28 | TGTGCCAGCAGTTTAGGCGTTACCACCGGGGAGCTGTTTTTT | CASSLGVTTGELFF
few | TRBJ1-2 | 14 | - | TRBV18 | TGTGCCAGCTCAACCAACTCGGGACCGGATGGCTACACCTTC | CASSTNSGPDGYTF
many | TRBJ2-5 | 16 | TRBD2 | TRBV12-3/TRBV12-4 | TGTGCCAGCAGTTTTCTGACTAGCGGTAAAAAAGAGACCCAGTACTTC | CASSFLTSGKKETQYF
many | TRBJ2-2 | 13 | - | TRBV7-9 | TGTGCCAGCAGCTTATCAGTTGGTGTGGAGCTGTTTTTT | CASSLSVGVELFF